This T cell receptor (beta chain) was identified during a study of human T cells and chemical hapten exposure (dated by TCRdb to 2020 to 2023). With regard to the full study: For sensitization, 2% DPC in acetone was applied to a 2 cm by 2 cm area of upper inner arm skin. Blood samples were taken from patients before sensitization (week 0) and then at 2, 6 and about 24 weeks after DPC sensitization. Throughout the study period of about 25 weeks, patients also received therapeutic DPC doses to the scalp every week. The study tracked peripheral blood TCR repertoire changes in vivo during primary and secondary sensitization to the hapten diphenylcyclopropenone (DPC) in alopecia patients. Around 29 alopecia patients provided blood for TCR sequencing at one to four time points (pre-sensitization, 2, 6 and 24 weeks). The patient cohort, mostly female, included alopecia areata with under or over 50% scalp involvement, alopecia totalis and alopecia universalis. Patch tests used Finn chambers with 0.01% DPC on the upper back, scored after 6 days by International Contact Dermatitis Research Group standards. Libraries were pooled for sequencing, and variation in per-sample TCR yields was attributed mainly to small differences in library volumes within the pool. Overall results and qualifications from the work: Patch test score was positively correlated with the number of PT1 expanded TCRs, with significance at thresholds 8, 16 and 32 but not at 4. Alopecia, a presumed autoimmune disease, was present in all patients, so the immune response of the patients might differ from that of healthy individuals. After repeated subsampling, changes were observed in the strength of the expansion versus patch-test correlation and in the threshold at which the correlation became significant. No change with DPC sensitization was found in the number of TCRs above 1 in 1000 frequency, and no evidence of global repertoire structure alterations was found. Expanded TCRs formed significantly more large CDR3 similarity clusters than pre-sensitization or healthy control sets, consistent with antigen-driven responses.

Libraries were made using RACE. This sample was sequenced with a NextSeq 500. During library preparation, unique molecular identifiers were attached to individual cDNA molecules so that TCRs could be counted quantitatively and reproducibly. From each blood RNA sample, both TCR alpha and TCR beta chains were sequenced. In the source study's methods: Samples had a median of 95,638 TCRs, with a range from about 23,224 to 750,000. V, J and CDR3 annotation of the TCR reads was performed with the Decombinator software suite. For PS versus PT1 abundance plots, all samples were subsampled to the same number of TCRs (28,000). TCRs were defined as expanded if absent before sensitization and observed at least eight times at the 2-week time point. The public sequencing data were trimmed at Q25 with fastp and processed into clonotypes with MiXCR by TCRdb, which kept only in-frame beta chains. Every entry covers one CDR3 protein and lists the most common genes and DNA from its rows. Clone size and V and J calls follow TCRdb, not the original study. The sample profile shows about 340,000 distinct CDR3 sequences; under 9% of them were found once. Around 8.4% of the sample belongs to the ten largest clones.

The time point label on this specimen signifies: patch test 1, 2 weeks after DPC sensitization. Per the publication, the treatment or condition label means: therapeutic diphenylcyclopropenone sensitization with weekly scalp DPC. At each patch-test visit, blood was drawn before the patch test was applied. Eligible patients were aged 18 to 70, diagnosed with alopecia, deemed suitable for DPC therapy, and excluded if pregnant. Total RNA was extracted from unfractionated whole blood collected in Tempus Blood RNA tubes. Remarks on this clonotype: No antigen is known for it. Base-call qualities are not available, and no considerably larger clone is one nucleotide away.

This TCR was sampled from a woman between 18 and 29 years old with alopecia areata. Some clones in this sample may be carry-over from other donors' samples. This sample comprised whole blood, obtained in connection with sensitization to the hapten diphenylcyclopropenone (DPC).

The DNA sequence is given as TGTGCCAGCAGTTCACAGGGTTACGATGGCTACACCTTC. It translates to CASSSQGYDGYTF. The chain links TRBV27 with TRBJ1-2; a weak D assignment points to TRBD1 (6 bases agree). The CDR3, cysteine through phenylalanine, is 13 amino acids long. The entry retains the CDR3 DNA only, 39 bases that are in frame from base 1. The germline ends are 12 bases apart after V is trimmed by 4 bases and J by 6 bases. The germline V gene (reference sequence) yields MNHEY for CDR1 and SMNVEV for CDR2.